A single sample gave rise to the 11 T cell receptor beta chains below, sequenced in a study of T cell repertoires in cytomegalovirus infection. These receptors are not linked to any known antigen. TCRdb redid the calling of the reads with MiXCR, one entry per CDR3 protein. Among around 300,000 distinct CDR3 sequences, approximately 25% were seen once, and the ten largest hold 10% to 15%. Sample: cultured PBMCs, taken from culture after CMV antigen stimulation. The receptors here all came from a human donor in good health (CMV status not recorded). Some clones in this sample may be carry-over from other donors' samples.

At least ten counts were recorded for this clonotype. This rearrangement joins TRBV11-2 to TRBJ2-7; 8 bases fit TRBD1. The germline V gene has CDR1 SGHAT and CDR2 FQNNGV. J was trimmed by 6 bases and V by 3 bases; bases with no gene match: 10. This CDR3 comprises 15 residues. The CDR3 spells CASSFGLGQGVEQYF. CDR3 bases: TGTGCCAGCAGCTTCGGTCTCGGACAGGGAGTCGAGCAGTACTTC. The whole variable domain, remainder taken from reference TRBV11-2 and TRBJ2-7, is EAGVAQSPRYKIIEKRQSVAFWCNPISGHATLYWYQQILGQGPKLLIQFQNNGVVDDSQLPKDRFSAERLKGVDSTLKIQPAKLEDSAVYLCASSFGLGQGVEQYFGPGTRLTVT.

V gene TRBV28 combines with J gene TRBJ2-3; 9 bases are shared with TRBD1. Trimming cost V 5 bases and J 3 bases; bases outside gene matches: 9. This CDR3 has 16 amino acids. Per the germline V gene, CDR1 is MDHEN and CDR2 is SYDVKM. The CDR3 nucleotides are TGTGCCAGCAGTCTCACCGGGACAGGGAGGACAGATACGCAGTATTTT. This sequence encodes CASSLTGTGRTDTQYF.

A few counts support this clonotype. The genes are TRBV12-3 or TRBV12-4 and TRBJ1-1; 7 bases are shared with TRBD1. The CDR3 spans 14 residues. V was clipped by 3 bases and J by 5 bases; unmatched bases: 6. CDR3: CASSFSEGATEAFF. CDR3 DNA sequence: TGTGCCAGCAGTTTCTCAGAGGGGGCAACTGAAGCTTTCTTT.

V usage is TRBV25-1 and J usage is TRBJ2-7, with 14 bases identical to TRBD2. The CDR3 contains 17 residues. J was trimmed by 0 bases and V by 10 bases; bases with no gene match: 11. In germline, CDR1 is MGHDK, CDR2 SYGVNS. The CDR3 DNA follows: TGTGCCACCCACGGGACTAGCGGGAGCAGTAGCTCCTACGAGCAGTACTTC. Translated: CATHGTSGSSSSYEQYF.

V gene TRBV7-4 combines with J gene TRBJ2-7, with TRBD2 matching over 10 bases. Losses at the gene ends were 1 base for V and 7 bases for J; bases not matched to a gene: 7. Looked up from germline, CDR1 is SGHVT and CDR2 is SQSDAQ. This CDR3 is built from 15 residues. The CDR3, as DNA: TGTGCCAGCAGCTTAGTGTCTAGCGGGAGCGTGGAGCAGTACTTC. This codes for CASSLVSSGSVEQYF.

The genes are TRBV20-1 and TRBJ1-1; D call uncertain. Trimming cost V 5 bases and J 1 base, with 14 bases left between them. Germline CDR1 and CDR2: DFQATT and SNEGSKA (reference sequence). The CDR3 length is 14 residues. The CDR3 bases are TGCAGTGCTGCCTCCGGGGTTGGGAACACTGAAGCTTTCTTT. It is translated as CSAASGVGNTEAFF.

Only a few counts were recorded for this clonotype. This rearrangement joins TRBV24-1 to TRBJ2-1; 7 bases are shared with TRBD1. Unmatched junction bases numbered 7, after V lost 3 bases and J lost 6 bases. Per germline, CDR1 KGHDR and CDR2 SFDVKD. The CDR3 spans 15 residues. The DNA for the CDR3 is TGTGCCACCAGTGATCCGGACAGGTCAGGCAATGAGCAGTTCTTC. The encoded protein is CATSDPDRSGNEQFF.

The J gene is TRBJ2-7, the V gene TRBV6-2 or TRBV6-3, with D tentatively TRBD1 (6 bases). The germline CDR1 and CDR2 sequences are MNHEY and SVGEGT. V dropped 2 bases and J dropped 8 bases, with 16 bases sitting between them. The CDR3 is made up of 14 amino acids. The CDR3 DNA is TGTGCCAGCAGTTACACCCTTACAGGGCCTCAGCAGTACTTC. Translated: CASSYTLTGPQQYF.

The chain is built from TRBV2 and TRBJ2-2, with TRBD2 matching over 7 bases. The CDR3 runs to 15 residues. Germline-derived CDR1 and CDR2 are SNHLY and FYNNEI. V lost 3 bases, J lost 5 bases, and 6 bases stayed unmatched. The chain's CDR3 is CASSETAGNTGELFF. CDR3 sequence (DNA): TGTGCCAGCAGTGAGACAGCGGGAAATACCGGGGAGCTGTTTTTT.

The rearrangement links TRBV6-2 or TRBV6-3 to TRBJ1-1; 7 positions agree with TRBD1. This CDR3 has 14 residues. Germline-derived CDR1 and CDR2 are MNHEY and SVGEGT. With 7 bases clipped from V and 2 bases from J, the junction kept 7 bases outside the gene matches. CDR3: CASKKTGANTEAFF. The CDR3 DNA reads as TGTGCCAGCAAGAAAACAGGGGCAAACACTGAAGCTTTCTTT.

The sample holds a few counts of this clonotype. This chain connects TRBV27 to TRBJ2-7, with 8 bases lining up with TRBD2. Germline trimming cut 8 bases from V and 3 bases from J; bases unmatched to any gene: 6. CDR3 length equals 13 residues. Per germline, CDR1 MNHEY and CDR2 SMNVEV (reference sequence). DNA for the CDR3: TGTGCCAGCTGCGGACTAGCCCTCTACGAGCAGTACGTC. Its protein product is CASCGLALYEQYV.